Below, one T cell receptor (beta chain) is given with its context. With 2 bases clipped from V and 4 bases from J, the junction kept 11 bases outside the gene matches. The CDR3 runs to 18 residues. CDR1 and CDR2 (germline): SNHLY, FYNNEI. This specimen comes from a study of blood T cell repertoires in COVID-19. TCRdb's copy holds only in-frame clones and misses some; the assay was immunoSEQ multiplex PCR. The sample carries 35,000 to 50,000 clones, roughly 80% recorded once. V and J are TRBV2 and TRBJ2-2; 9 nucleotides agree with TRBD1. The clonotype originates from a human donor with acute or convalescent COVID-19. The donor label of this sample is uncertain. The sequencing sample was made of peripheral blood. The CDR3 coding sequence is TGTGCCAGCAGTGAACGGGGAAGACAGGGGGGATTCACCGGGGAGCTGTTTTTT. Translating it yields CASSERGRQGGFTGELFF.